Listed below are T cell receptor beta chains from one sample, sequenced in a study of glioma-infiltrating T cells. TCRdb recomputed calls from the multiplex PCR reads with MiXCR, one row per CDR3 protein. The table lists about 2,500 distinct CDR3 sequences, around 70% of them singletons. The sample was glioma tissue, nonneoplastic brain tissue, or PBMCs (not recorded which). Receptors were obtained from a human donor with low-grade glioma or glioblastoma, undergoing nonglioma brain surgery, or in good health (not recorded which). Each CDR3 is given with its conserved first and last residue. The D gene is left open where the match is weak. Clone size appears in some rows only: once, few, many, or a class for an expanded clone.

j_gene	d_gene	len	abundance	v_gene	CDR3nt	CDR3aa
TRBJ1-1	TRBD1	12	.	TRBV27	TGTGCCAGCGAGACAGGGAGGACTGAAGCTTTCTTT	CASETGRTEAFF
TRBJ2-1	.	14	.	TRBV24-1	TGTGCCCCCAGTGATATGGGAGGCGTAGGTGAGCAGGTCTTC	CAPSDMGGVGEQVF
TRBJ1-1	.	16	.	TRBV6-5	TGTGCCAGCAGTTATGGGACCGTTGGGGGGGTAACTGAAGATATCTTT	CASSYGTVGGVTEDIF
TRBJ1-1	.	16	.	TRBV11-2	TGTGCCAGCAGCGCTTACAGGGTCCCCCCGAACACTGAAGCTTTCTTT	CASSAYRVPPNTEAFF
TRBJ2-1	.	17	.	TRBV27	TGTGCCGTTTACGTGGCCCAGGGGCCTCGGACCTACAATGAGCAGTTCTTC	CAVYVAQGPRTYNEQFF
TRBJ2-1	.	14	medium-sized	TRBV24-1	TGTGCCACCAGTGACGCCCGCCTAGGGTGGGAGCAGTTCTTC	CATSDARLGWEQFF
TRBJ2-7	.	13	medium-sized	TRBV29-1	TGCAGCGTTGAAGAGGACCAAACCTACGAGCAGTACTTC	CSVEEDQTYEQYF
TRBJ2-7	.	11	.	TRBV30	TGTGCCTGGACGCAATGGACGTATCTAACCTTC	CAWTQWTYLTF
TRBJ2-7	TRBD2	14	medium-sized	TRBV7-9	TGTGCCAGCAGCTCCTATAGCGGGGGAGAAGAGCAGTACTTC	CASSSYSGGEEQYF
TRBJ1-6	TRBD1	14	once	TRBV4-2	TGTGCAAGCAGTGGGACAGGGGATAATCCATCCCTCCACTTT	CASSGTGDNPSLHF
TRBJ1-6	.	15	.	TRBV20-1	TGCAGTTACCAAAACAGGGAGGGGGGTGATTCACCCCTCCACTTT	CSYQNREGGDSPLHF
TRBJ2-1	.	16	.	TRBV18	TGTGCCAGCTCCGTCGCATATGCCGGCTCCTACAATGAGCAGTTCTTC	CASSVAYAGSYNEQFF
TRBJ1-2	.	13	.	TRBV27	TGTGCCAGCAGTCTATCCCTGGGGAGGGGCTACACCTTC	CASSLSLGRGYTF
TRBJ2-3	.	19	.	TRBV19	TGTGCCAGTATACTTCTATGTCGCCATAGCCGCGAACGCACAGATACGCAGTATTTT	CASILLCRHSRERTDTQYF
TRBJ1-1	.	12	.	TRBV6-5	TGTGCCATTAGTTACGCGGCGGAAAGTGCTTTCTTT	CAISYAAESAFF
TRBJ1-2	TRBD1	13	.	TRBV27	TGTGCCAGCGGTATAACAGGGGATAGAGGTTACACCTTT	CASGITGDRGYTF
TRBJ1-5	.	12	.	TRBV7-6	TGTGGCAGCCGGAGGGACAATCAGCCCCAGCATTTT	CGSRRDNQPQHF
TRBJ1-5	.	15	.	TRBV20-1	TGCAGTGCTAGCCCCGCCGGGCAAAGCAAGCAGCCCCAGCATTTT	CSASPAGQSKQPQHF
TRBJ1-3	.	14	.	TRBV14	TGTGCCAGCAACCGAAAGGTGTCAGGAAACACCATATATTTT	CASNRKVSGNTIYF
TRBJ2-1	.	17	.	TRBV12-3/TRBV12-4	TGTGCCAGCAGTTCGTCTAGTTGGCTCGTGAGCTACAATGAGCAGTTCTTC	CASSSSSWLVSYNEQFF
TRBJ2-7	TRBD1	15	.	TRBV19	TGTGCCACTTATGTCAGGACAGGGCGGCCCTACGGGCAGTACTTC	CATYVRTGRPYGQYF
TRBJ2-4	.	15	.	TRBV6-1	TGTGGCAGCAGGCCGTGGACAGTAGCAAAAAACATTCAGTACTTC	CGSRPWTVAKNIQYF
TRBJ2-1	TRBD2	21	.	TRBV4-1	TGCGCCAACAGCCAAGATGCGAGTCGGTCGGGGGGGATATTATTATACAATGAGCAGTTCTTC	CANSQDASRSGGILLYNEQFF